The rows below give T cell receptor beta chains drawn from one sample of a study of blood T cell repertoires in COVID-19. Only in-frame clones appear in the TCRdb table, and some are missing; sequencing was by immunoSEQ multiplex PCR. The sample has roughly 290,000 clones, around nine tenths seen once. Sequenced input: PBMCs or T cells enriched from blood (not recorded which). The receptors shown here come from a woman aged 40 to 50 who had recovered from COVID-19. CDR3s include the opening cysteine and the closing phenylalanine or tryptophan. D genes are given only for firm matches. A clone size is listed for some rows: how often the clone was seen (once, few, many), or a class if it is expanded.

v_gene	j_gene	abundance	d_gene	CDR3aa	CDR3nt
TRBV2	TRBJ2-6	-	-	CASSESQVSGANVLTF	TGTGCCAGCAGTGAAAGCCAAGTCTCTGGGGCCAACGTCCTGACTTTC
TRBV28	TRBJ1-1	-	-	CASSPTLGGWGNTEAFF	TGTGCCAGCAGTCCCACTCTAGGGGGATGGGGGAATACTGAAGCTTTCTTT
TRBV4-2	TRBJ2-3	few	TRBD2	CASSPGTRGDTQYF	TGTGCCAGCAGCCCCGGGACTAGGGGAGATACGCAGTATTTT
TRBV15	TRBJ1-4	-	TRBD1	CATSRKDRGPEKLFF	TGTGCCACCAGCAGAAAAGACAGGGGACCTGAAAAACTGTTTTTT
TRBV7-3	TRBJ2-1	-	TRBD1	CASSARSGTGPYNEQFF	TGTGCCAGCAGCGCACGGTCCGGGACAGGGCCATACAATGAGCAGTTCTTC
TRBV2	TRBJ2-2	-	-	CASTVGNPGELFF	TGTGCCAGCACTGTCGGGAATCCCGGGGAGCTGTTTTTT
TRBV5-4	TRBJ2-3	-	-	CASSFDGVRNTQYF	TGTGCCAGCAGCTTCGATGGTGTGAGGAATACGCAGTATTTT
TRBV24-1	TRBJ2-2	-	-	CATEGRVNTGELFF	TGTGCCACCGAAGGCAGGGTGAACACCGGGGAGCTGTTTTTT
TRBV6-5	TRBJ1-1	-	-	CASSQPARSEAFF	TGTGCCAGCAGTCAACCCGCCAGGTCTGAAGCTTTCTTT
TRBV2	TRBJ2-3	-	-	CASSPATGGTDTQYF	TGTGCCAGCAGCCCCGCAACGGGGGGCACAGATACGCAGTATTTT
TRBV24-1	TRBJ1-1	-	-	CATSDGVAAFF	TGTGCCACCAGTGATGGGGTAGCGGCTTTCTTT
TRBV19	TRBJ2-7	-	-	CASSIERLSYEQYF	TGTGCCAGTAGTATAGAGCGGCTGTCCTACGAGCAGTACTTC
TRBV19	TRBJ1-4	few	-	CASRRINEKLFF	TGTGCCAGTAGGAGGATAAATGAAAAACTGTTTTTT
TRBV5-1	TRBJ1-1	once	-	CASSLGVGQMNTEAFF	TGCGCCAGCAGCTTGGGGGTCGGACAGATGAACACTGAAGCTTTCTTT
TRBV5-1	TRBJ1-1	-	TRBD1	CASSLLRTGDTEAFF	TGCGCCAGCAGCTTGTTAAGGACAGGTGACACTGAAGCTTTCTTT
TRBV24-1	TRBJ2-3	-	-	CATSDVRSGSDTQYF	TGTGCCACCAGTGATGTGAGAAGCGGATCAGATACGCAGTATTTT
TRBV7-3	TRBJ2-3	-	-	CASSPRGGPSSTDTQYF	TGTGCCAGCAGCCCCCGAGGAGGACCCTCTAGCACAGATACGCAGTATTTT
TRBV6-5	TRBJ1-4	-	-	CASSRHSGTNEKLFF	TGTGCCAGCAGTCGACACAGCGGAACTAATGAAAAACTGTTTTTT
TRBV19	TRBJ1-5	-	-	CASSPRQTSNQPQHF	TGTGCCAGTAGTCCGCGGCAGACCAGCAATCAGCCCCAGCATTTT
TRBV6-5	TRBJ1-2	few	-	CASRQGLNYGYTF	TGTGCCAGCAGACAGGGTTTGAACTATGGCTACACCTTC
TRBV6-2/TRBV6-3	TRBJ1-3	once	-	CASSADPTSGNTIYF	TGTGCCAGCAGTGCGGATCCAACCTCCGGAAACACCATATATTTT
TRBV7-2	TRBJ2-5	-	TRBD2	CASSFAGGETQYF	TGTGCCAGCAGCTTTGCGGGGGGGGAGACCCAGTACTTC
TRBV6-5	TRBJ2-7	-	TRBD1	CATRGQGFYEQYF	TGTGCCACCAGGGGACAGGGGTTCTACGAGCAGTACTTC
TRBV4-1	TRBJ2-7	once	-	CASSQDPPPGPSYEQYF	TGCGCCAGCAGCCAAGATCCCCCGCCAGGCCCCTCCTACGAGCAGTACTTC
TRBV7-8	TRBJ1-4	-	-	CASSRGRGANEKLFF	TGTGCCAGCAGCCGAGGTCGGGGGGCTAATGAAAAACTGTTTTTT
TRBV19	TRBJ2-5	-	TRBD1	CASSTMGTGLGTQYF	TGTGCCAGTAGTACCATGGGGACAGGGTTGGGGACCCAGTACTTC
TRBV5-1	TRBJ2-3	-	-	CASLRGGSTDTQYF	TGCGCCAGCCTAAGGGGGGGCAGCACAGATACGCAGTATTTT
TRBV5-4	TRBJ2-7	-	TRBD2	CASSSRTSGVSEQYF	TGTGCCAGCAGCTCACGGACTAGCGGGGTTTCCGAGCAGTACTTC
TRBV2	TRBJ1-2	-	-	CASSERQPRDYGYTF	TGTGCCAGCAGTGAACGACAGCCGCGAGACTATGGCTACACCTTC
TRBV9	TRBJ2-3	few	TRBD2	CASSVGVAGHGTDTQYF	TGTGCCAGCAGCGTAGGGGTAGCGGGACATGGCACAGATACGCAGTATTTT
TRBV4-1	TRBJ1-3	-	-	CASSQATGTVPGNTIYF	TGCGCCAGCAGCCAGGCCACGGGAACAGTACCTGGAAACACCATATATTTT
TRBV7-7	TRBJ1-5	-	TRBD1	CASSCLQGGSSQPQHF	TGTGCTAGCAGCTGCCTCCAAGGGGGCAGTAGTCAGCCCCAGCATTTT
TRBV5-4	TRBJ2-3	-	-	CASSVGKSGPSTDTQYF	TGTGCCAGCAGCGTGGGGAAAAGCGGGCCCAGCACAGATACGCAGTATTTT
TRBV23-1	TRBJ2-3	-	TRBD2	CASSQKTSGRGIDTQYF	TGCGCCAGCAGTCAGAAGACTAGCGGGAGGGGGATAGATACGCAGTATTTT
TRBV3-1/TRBV3-2	TRBJ2-2	-	TRBD1	CASSPADRVVAGELFF	TGTGCCAGCAGCCCAGCGGACAGGGTTGTCGCCGGGGAGCTGTTTTTT
TRBV4-2	TRBJ2-7	-	TRBD1	CASSQAGTGAPPYEQYF	TGTGCCAGCAGCCAAGCCGGGACAGGGGCCCCCCCCTACGAGCAGTACTTC
TRBV10-3	TRBJ1-3	-	-	CAISEQGSGNTIYF	TGTGCCATCAGTGAGCAGGGGTCTGGAAACACCATATATTTT
TRBV10-3	TRBJ2-7	few	TRBD2	CAISESILAALENEQYF	TGTGCCATCAGTGAGTCGATACTAGCGGCCCTAGAAAACGAGCAGTACTTC
TRBV12-5	TRBJ2-7	-	-	CASGLEAGAHEQYF	TGTGCTAGTGGTTTGGAGGCAGGGGCACATGAGCAGTACTTC
TRBV7-9	TRBJ2-7	-	-	CASSSDSGQYF	TGTGCCAGCAGCTCGGACTCGGGGCAGTACTTC
TRBV11-2	TRBJ2-1	-	TRBD2	CASSPGDWTSGDNEQFF	TGTGCCAGCAGCCCCGGAGATTGGACTAGCGGGGACAATGAGCAGTTCTTC
TRBV24-1	TRBJ2-7	-	-	CATQITAYEQYF	TGTGCCACTCAGATAACCGCCTACGAGCAGTACTTC
TRBV5-1	TRBJ1-2	-	TRBD1	CASNKQGVGYGYTF	TGCGCCAGCAACAAACAGGGGGTAGGCTATGGCTACACCTTC
TRBV3-1/TRBV3-2	TRBJ2-5	-	TRBD2	CASSLTTSGMQETQYF	TGTGCCAGCAGTCTTACGACTAGCGGGATGCAAGAGACCCAGTACTTC
TRBV27	TRBJ1-1	-	TRBD1	CASSSYRTGNTEAFF	TGTGCCAGCAGTTCTTACCGGACAGGGAACACTGAAGCTTTCTTT
TRBV6-6	TRBJ2-7	once	TRBD1	CASSYPGQGSYEQYF	TGTGCCAGCAGTTACCCTGGACAGGGAAGCTACGAGCAGTACTTC
TRBV18	TRBJ1-3	-	TRBD1	CASSPDRVGGNTIYF	TGTGCCAGCTCACCGGACAGGGTGGGTGGAAACACCATATATTTT
TRBV5-1	TRBJ1-2	-	-	CASSPTTQDRENTF	TGCGCCAGCAGCCCCACCACCCAAGACAGAGAAAACACCTTC